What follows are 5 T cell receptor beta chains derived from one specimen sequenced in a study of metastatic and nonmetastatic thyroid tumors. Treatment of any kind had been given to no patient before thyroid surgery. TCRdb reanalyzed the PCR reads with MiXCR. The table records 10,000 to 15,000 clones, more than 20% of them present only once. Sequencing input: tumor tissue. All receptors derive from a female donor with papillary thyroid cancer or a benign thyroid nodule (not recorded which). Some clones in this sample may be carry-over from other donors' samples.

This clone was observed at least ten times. This CDR3 is CASSQDPRGNTEAFF. CDR3 DNA: TGTGCCAGCAGCCAGGACCCCAGGGGGAACACTGAAGCTTTCTTT. The chain recombines TRBV4-2 with TRBJ1-1, with D tentatively TRBD1 (6 bases). The V end was cut by 3 bases, the J end by 1 base, with 12 bases between. Germline loops: CDR1 LGHNA, CDR2 YNFKEQ. This CDR3 has 15 amino acids.

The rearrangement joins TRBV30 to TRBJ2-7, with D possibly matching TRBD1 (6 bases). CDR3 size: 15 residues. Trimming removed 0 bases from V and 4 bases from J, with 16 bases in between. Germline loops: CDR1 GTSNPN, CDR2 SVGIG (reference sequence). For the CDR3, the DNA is TGTGCCTGGAGTGTTGTCAGGGGCTTGGAGTACGAGCAGTACTTC. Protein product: CAWSVVRGLEYEQYF.

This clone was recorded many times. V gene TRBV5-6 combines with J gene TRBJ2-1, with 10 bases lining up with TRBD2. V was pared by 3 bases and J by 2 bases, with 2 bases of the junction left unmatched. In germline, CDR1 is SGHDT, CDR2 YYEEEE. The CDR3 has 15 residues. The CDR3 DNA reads TGTGCCAGCAGCTCAGCGGGAGGGACCTACAATGAGCAGTTCTTC. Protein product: CASSSAGGTYNEQFF.

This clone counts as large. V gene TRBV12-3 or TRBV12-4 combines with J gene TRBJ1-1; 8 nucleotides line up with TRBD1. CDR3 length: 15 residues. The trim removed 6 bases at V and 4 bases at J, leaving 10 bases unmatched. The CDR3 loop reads CASRWTAGGSTEAFF. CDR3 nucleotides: TGTGCCAGCAGATGGACGGCAGGGGGCTCCACTGAAGCTTTCTTT.

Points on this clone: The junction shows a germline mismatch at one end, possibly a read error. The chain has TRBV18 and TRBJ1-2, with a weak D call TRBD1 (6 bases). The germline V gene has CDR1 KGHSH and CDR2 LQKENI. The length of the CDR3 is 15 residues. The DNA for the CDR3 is TGTGCCAGCTCATCTAGGGACACAACTAACTATGGCTACGCCTTC. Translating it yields CASSSRDTTNYGYAF.